Described below is a single T cell receptor (beta chain) sequence and its context. Its antigen is still unknown. This entry belongs to a study of shared clonotypes between healthy human individuals. Broader study findings: Naive subsets tended to show greater estimated richness than memory subsets. Tissues were not sampled, only blood, and their repertoires likely differ.

The CDR3 loop spans 14 amino acids. In germline, CDR1 is LNHNV, CDR2 YYDKDF (reference sequence). The J segment lost 6 bases and the V segment lost 0 bases, leaving 5 bases of the junction unmatched. TCRdb's copy holds only in-frame clones and misses some; the assay was immunoSEQ multiplex PCR. The sample lists millions of clones; 85% to 95% were seen once. The receptor's source is a man younger than 30 in good health. This sequence joins TRBV15 and TRBJ2-7; 7 bases are shared with TRBD1. The sequencing sample was made of naive CD4+ T cells sorted from blood. Described subset: CD45RA+ positively selected. The CDR3 sequence: CATSRDRQGGEQYF. The CDR3 DNA follows: TGTGCCACCAGCAGAGATCGACAGGGTGGCGAGCAGTACTTC.